This T cell receptor beta chain was identified during a study of blood T cell repertoires in COVID-19. Study summary: Spain, Italy and the United States supplied samples that represented acute and convalescent COVID-19. T cells, B-cell-depleted T cells, or PBMCs provided the cDNA or gDNA that served as material.

The CDR3 is 14 residues long. Trimming cost V 0 bases and J 4 bases, with 6 bases left between them. CDR1 is LNHNV, CDR2 YYDKDF, per germline (reference sequence). In the source study's methods: Researchers report that nucleated cell counts were estimated from reference gene primer amplification. Using immunoSEQ multiplex PCR, the repertoire was profiled, and TCRdb retains in-frame clones only, with some absent. The V and J calls and the clone size are those of that table, but D and trimming were determined from the DNA. The data contain some 210,000 clones, about nine tenths of them singletons. The TCR originated in a man in his sixties who had recovered from COVID-19. This chain joins TRBV15 and TRBJ2-2, with TRBD1 as a possible D gene (6 bases). The sequenced sample was peripheral blood. In DNA, the CDR3 is TGTGCCACCAGCAGAGACAGGGGCACCGGGGAGCTGTTTTTT. This sequence encodes CATSRDRGTGELFF. Filled out from reference TRBV15 and TRBJ2-2, the complete variable domain reads DAMVIQNPRYQVTQFGKPVTLSCSQTLNHNVMYWYQQKSSQAPKLLFHYYDKDFNNEADTPDNFQSRRPNTSFCFLDIRSPGLGDTAMYLCATSRDRGTGELFFGEGSRLTVL.